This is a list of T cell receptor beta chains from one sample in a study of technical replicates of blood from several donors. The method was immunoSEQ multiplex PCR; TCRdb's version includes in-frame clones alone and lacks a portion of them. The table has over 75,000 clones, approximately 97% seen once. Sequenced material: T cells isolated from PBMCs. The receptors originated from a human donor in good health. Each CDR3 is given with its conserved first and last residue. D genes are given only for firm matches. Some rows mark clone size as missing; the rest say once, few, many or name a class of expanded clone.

CASSLTRGYTF TGTGCCAGCAGTTTGACACGGGGCTACACCTTC - TRBJ1-2 - TRBV7-2
CASSIGQHLSGNTIYF TGTGCCAGTAGTATAGGACAGCACCTCTCTGGAAACACCATATATTTT - TRBJ1-3 - TRBV19
CAWMPFWATAGTEAFF TGTGCCTGGATGCCCTTTTGGGCCACCGCTGGCACTGAAGCTTTCTTT - TRBJ1-1 few TRBV30
CASTDGRGVTGGETQYF TGTGCCAGCACGGACGGCCGAGGAGTGACAGGGGGGGAGACCCAGTACTTC TRBD1 TRBJ2-5 - TRBV2
CASSARQGVWSPLHF TGTGCCAGCAGTGCCCGGCAGGGGGTTTGGTCACCCCTCCACTTT TRBD1 TRBJ1-6 once TRBV2
CAWSLMNEQFF TGTGCCTGGAGCTTAATGAATGAGCAGTTCTTC - TRBJ2-1 - TRBV30
CASSLAGQDTEAFF TGCGCCAGCAGCTTGGCAGGGCAGGACACTGAAGCTTTCTTT - TRBJ1-1 - TRBV5-1
CASSLPNSYEQYF TGTGCCAGCAGTTTACCAAACTCCTACGAGCAGTACTTC - TRBJ2-7 - TRBV28
CASSSRDGHFRDQPQHF TGTGCCAGCAGCTCGCGGGACGGACATTTTAGGGATCAGCCCCAGCATTTT - TRBJ1-5 - TRBV11-3
CASLIDNEAYEQYF TGTGCCAGTTTGATAGACAACGAAGCCTACGAGCAGTACTTC - TRBJ2-7 - TRBV6-1
CASSERSRPQETQYF TGCGCCAGCAGTGAGAGGAGCCGCCCTCAAGAGACCCAGTACTTC - TRBJ2-5 - TRBV10-1
CASSPGTAQFF TGTGCCAGCAGTCCCGGGACAGCGCAGTTCTTC TRBD1 TRBJ2-1 - TRBV6-1
CASSSRTGFYEQYF TGTGCCAGCAGCTCGCGGACAGGATTCTACGAGCAGTACTTC TRBD1 TRBJ2-7 - TRBV7-8
CASSYSTGGTEAFF TGTGCCAGCAGTTACTCGACAGGGGGCACTGAAGCTTTCTTT TRBD1 TRBJ1-1 - TRBV6-5
CASSLVPRGEQYF TGTGCCAGCAGCTTAGTCCCCCGGGGGGAGCAGTATTTT TRBD2 TRBJ2-3 - TRBV7-8
CASSRTGANTEAFF TGCGCCAGCAGCCGTACAGGGGCGAACACTGAAGCTTTCTTT TRBD1 TRBJ1-1 - TRBV4-1
CASSRRDYESNEQFF TGTGCCAGCAGTCGCCGGGACTATGAAAGCAATGAGCAGTTCTTC TRBD2 TRBJ2-1 - TRBV2
CASSSPTGQGYPQETQYF TGTGCCAGCAGCTCCCCTACCGGACAGGGGTACCCCCAAGAGACCCAGTACTTC TRBD1 TRBJ2-5 - TRBV7-8